This is a list of T cell receptor beta chains from one sample in a study of T-cell memory formation after mild COVID-19. A single record per CDR3 protein comes from TCRdb applying MiXCR to the 5' RACE reads. The data contain 550,000 to 700,000 distinct CDR3 sequences, 15% to 20% of them singletons. The sample comprised PBMCs or a T cell subset sorted from them (not recorded which). Receptors originate from an adult woman who had mild COVID-19 (a few samples of this study predate the infection). Cell type and time point are not known. Both conserved end residues are part of each CDR3. D genes are given only for firm matches. Rows may omit the clone size; those that give it use once, few, many or a size class.

TRBV29-1	once	.	TRBJ2-7	TGCAGCGTTGAAGGGGGAACCTACGAGCAGTACTTC	CSVEGGTYEQYF
TRBV29-1	.	.	TRBJ1-1	TGCAGCGTGATGCACACTGAAGCTTTCTTT	CSVMHTEAFF
TRBV12-3/TRBV12-4	many	TRBD2	TRBJ2-3	TGTGCCAGCAGCTTACGACTAGCGGGGGGGACAGATACGCAGTATTTT	CASSLRLAGGTDTQYF
TRBV11-2	few	.	TRBJ2-5	TGTGCCAGCAGCTTAGTCGGGGCGCGGGATCCGTACTTC	CASSLVGARDPYF
TRBV18	few	TRBD1	TRBJ2-2	TGTGCCAGCTCACCAGCGACAGGGTCCGGGGAGCTGTTTTTT	CASSPATGSGELFF
TRBV11-2	.	TRBD1	TRBJ2-1	TGTGCCAGCTCTGTGGACAGGGGAAAGCACAATGAGCAGTTCTTC	CASSVDRGKHNEQFF
TRBV9	.	.	TRBJ2-5	TGTGCCAGCAGCGTAGCGGGGTGGGAGACCCAGTACTTC	CASSVAGWETQYF
TRBV6-2/TRBV6-3	few	TRBD2	TRBJ2-1	TGTGCCAGCAGGGAGAGGACTAGCGGGAGCTATGAGCAGTTCTTC	CASRERTSGSYEQFF
TRBV18	few	.	TRBJ2-3	TGTGCCAGCTCGGCCGGAGGCGGCGCAGATACGCAGTATTTT	CASSAGGGADTQYF
TRBV18	few	.	TRBJ1-6	TGTGCCAGCTCACCGGGGGAGCATTCACCCCTCCACTTT	CASSPGEHSPLHF
TRBV7-2	.	TRBD1	TRBJ1-2	TGTGCCAGCAGCTTAAGGGGCAGGGGGCTCGGTTATGGCTACACCTTC	CASSLRGRGLGYGYTF
TRBV4-1	few	.	TRBJ1-2	TGCGCCAGCAGCCAAGGGGTCAGGGATGGGGCGTCCTATGGCTACACCTTC	CASSQGVRDGASYGYTF
TRBV12-5	few	.	TRBJ1-1	TGTGCTAGTGGTTTGGTAATTGTAGGACACCTGAACACTGAAGCTTTCTTT	CASGLVIVGHLNTEAFF
TRBV19	.	.	TRBJ2-2	TGTGCCAGTAGTGTAGCTGGAGGCACCGGGGAGCTGTTTTTT	CASSVAGGTGELFF
TRBV5-5	few	.	TRBJ1-2	TGTGCCAGCAGCCCGAGACCTTCTCGGGGCTACACCTTC	CASSPRPSRGYTF
TRBV5-1	few	TRBD1	TRBJ1-1	TGCGCCATTTTTCACGGACAGGCGAACACTGAAGCTTTCTTT	CAIFHGQANTEAFF
TRBV2	few	.	TRBJ2-3	TGTGCCATCCGTTCTAGCACAGATACGCAGTATTTT	CAIRSSTDTQYF
TRBV5-1	.	.	TRBJ1-6	TGCGCCAGCAGCTTGTTGAGTTCTAACGATAATTCACCCCTCCACTTT	CASSLLSSNDNSPLHF
TRBV5-1	few	TRBD1	TRBJ2-3	TGCGCCAGCAGCTGGCAGGGGGCTGATACGCAGTATTTT	CASSWQGADTQYF
TRBV18	.	.	TRBJ2-7	TGTGCCAGCTCACCAATCGGGTCCTACGAGCAGTACTTC	CASSPIGSYEQYF
TRBV6-2/TRBV6-3	few	.	TRBJ1-1	TGTGCCAGCAGTTACTCGACAAGCGGGTTGAACACTGAAGCTTTCTTT	CASSYSTSGLNTEAFF
TRBV7-6	.	TRBD2	TRBJ2-7	TGTGCCAGCAGCCCGCCTACTAGCGGGAGTAGCGACGAGCAGTACTTC	CASSPPTSGSSDEQYF
TRBV15	few	.	TRBJ2-3	TGTGCCACCAGCAGAGGCGATACTAGCACAGATACGCAGTATTTT	CATSRGDTSTDTQYF
TRBV5-4	.	.	TRBJ2-1	TGTGCCAGCAGCCTGAAATCTCGGGATGAGCAGTTCTTC	CASSLKSRDEQFF
TRBV19	few	.	TRBJ2-7	TGTGCCAGCAGGCTAGCGTCGGGGGCCTACGAGCAGTACTTC	CASRLASGAYEQYF
TRBV15	few	.	TRBJ2-7	TGTGCCACCAGCAGAGATCGGATCCGTCGCGGCGTCTACGAGCAGTACTTC	CATSRDRIRRGVYEQYF
TRBV24-1	.	.	TRBJ1-5	TGTGCCACCAGTGTGACCAGCAATCAGCCCCAGCATTTT	CATSVTSNQPQHF
TRBV19	.	TRBD1	TRBJ2-7	TGTGCCAGTAGTTACAGGGGGTCCCACGAGCAGTACTTC	CASSYRGSHEQYF
TRBV12-3/TRBV12-4	.	.	TRBJ1-1	TGTGCCAGCAGTTTCGGGGACCCGGGAAACACTGAAGCTTTCTTT	CASSFGDPGNTEAFF
TRBV6-2/TRBV6-3	.	TRBD2	TRBJ2-7	TGTGCCAGCAGTTACCCGGGACTAGTAACCTACGAGCAGTACTTC	CASSYPGLVTYEQYF
TRBV12-3/TRBV12-4	few	.	TRBJ1-1	TGTGCCAGCAGGCCTTTAAGGGGGTTGTTCCTCCTGAACACTGAAGCTTTCTTT	CASRPLRGLFLLNTEAFF
TRBV12-3/TRBV12-4	few	.	TRBJ2-5	TGTGCCAGCAGTCGGGAAGGAGAGACCCAGTACTTC	CASSREGETQYF
TRBV6-1	few	.	TRBJ1-2	TGTGCCAGCAGCGCTACAGGGTCTCATGGCTACACCTTC	CASSATGSHGYTF
TRBV9	.	TRBD2	TRBJ2-5	TGTGCCAGCAGCGTAGTAGCGGGGGGCCCACAAGAGACCCAGTACTTC	CASSVVAGGPQETQYF
TRBV4-2	few	TRBD1	TRBJ1-1	TGTGCCAGCAGCTACGACAGGGCTTCGGAAGCTTTCTTT	CASSYDRASEAFF
TRBV5-1	.	.	TRBJ1-3	TGCGCCAGCAGCTTGAAGGGACCGACTGGAAACACCATATATTTT	CASSLKGPTGNTIYF
TRBV12-3/TRBV12-4	few	.	TRBJ2-3	TGTGCCAGTGGACTATCCACAGATACGCAGTATTTT	CASGLSTDTQYF
TRBV24-1	few	.	TRBJ2-1	TGTGCCACCAGTGATTTGCATGAGGGCAATGAGCAGTTCTTC	CATSDLHEGNEQFF
TRBV10-3	few	.	TRBJ2-7	TGTGCCATCAGTGGAACGACAGACGAGCAGTACTTC	CAISGTTDEQYF
TRBV5-1	.	TRBD1	TRBJ2-3	TGCGCCAGCAGCAGAGTGGGACAGGGCACAGATACGCAGTATTTT	CASSRVGQGTDTQYF
TRBV29-1	.	.	TRBJ1-2	TGCAGCGTCGGACAGAGCTATGGCTACACCTTC	CSVGQSYGYTF
TRBV19	few	TRBD1	TRBJ1-5	TGTGCCAGTAGCCCACAGGGGGCGAGGTTAAGATCAGGCAATCAGCCCCAGCATTTT	CASSPQGARLRSGNQPQHF
TRBV12-3/TRBV12-4	.	TRBD2	TRBJ2-1	TGTGCCAGCAGTTTCGGACTAGCGGGAGCCCCGTTCTTC	CASSFGLAGAPFF
TRBV7-6	few	TRBD1	TRBJ2-1	TGTGCCAGCAGCTCCCCTGACAGGGCCCGTGAGCAGTTCTTC	CASSSPDRAREQFF
TRBV20-1	.	.	TRBJ2-3	TGCAGTGCTGAGGCTTTTGCCGCAGATACGCAGTATTTT	CSAEAFAADTQYF
TRBV7-8	.	.	TRBJ2-1	TGTGCAATCCTCAAGGCAGAACACAATGAGCAGTTCTTC	CAILKAEHNEQFF
TRBV7-2	few	TRBD1	TRBJ1-1	TGTGCCAGCAGCCGAGGGACAGCCTCTACCACTGAAGCTTTCTTT	CASSRGTASTTEAFF
TRBV5-1	few	.	TRBJ2-1	TGCGCCAGCAGCTTGAAGTTCCTTATCGGATACAATGAGCAGTTCTTC	CASSLKFLIGYNEQFF
TRBV4-1	few	.	TRBJ2-7	TGCGCCAGCAGCCAATGGGTTGCCTACGAGCAGTACTTC	CASSQWVAYEQYF
TRBV6-4	.	.	TRBJ2-1	TGTGCCAGCAGTGATGAACCGACAGTCGGATCCTACAATGAGCAGTTCTTC	CASSDEPTVGSYNEQFF
TRBV5-4	.	.	TRBJ2-7	TGTGCCAGCAGCCCCGGAGGGGCGTTCTACGAGCAGTACTTC	CASSPGGAFYEQYF
TRBV24-1	few	.	TRBJ2-2	TGTGCCACCTCCGACATCGGGGAGCTGTTTTTT	CATSDIGELFF
TRBV24-1	.	.	TRBJ1-2	TGTGCCACCAGTGATCGCCACCGAGGATCGGGTAACTATGGCTACACCTTC	CATSDRHRGSGNYGYTF
TRBV7-3	few	.	TRBJ2-1	TGTGCCAGCAGCCTCACAAGTTCGGACTACAATGAGCAGTTCTTC	CASSLTSSDYNEQFF
TRBV9	.	TRBD2	TRBJ2-4	TGTGCCATCAGCGTAGGGACTATCGGCGTGAACATTCAGTACTTC	CAISVGTIGVNIQYF
TRBV11-2	.	.	TRBJ1-3	TGTGCCAGCAGCCATGCCGGGGGTACCATATATTTT	CASSHAGGTIYF
TRBV9	few	.	TRBJ2-7	TGTGCCAGCAGCGTAGGGGACCTAGCGCTATACGAGCAGTACTTC	CASSVGDLALYEQYF
TRBV30	.	.	TRBJ1-6	TGTGCCTGGAGTGTAAGGCCCGTGGGGACAAATTCACCCCTCCACTTT	CAWSVRPVGTNSPLHF
TRBV10-3	.	TRBD2	TRBJ2-1	TGTGCCATCAGCTACGGGACTAGCGGGAACTATGAGCAGTTCTTC	CAISYGTSGNYEQFF